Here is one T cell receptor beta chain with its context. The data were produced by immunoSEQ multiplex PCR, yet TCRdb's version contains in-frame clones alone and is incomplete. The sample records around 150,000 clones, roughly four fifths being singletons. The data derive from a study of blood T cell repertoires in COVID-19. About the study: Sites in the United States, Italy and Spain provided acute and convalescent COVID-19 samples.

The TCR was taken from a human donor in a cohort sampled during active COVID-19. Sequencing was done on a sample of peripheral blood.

CDR3 DNA: TGCGCCAGCAGCTTGGCGCTAGCGGGGGGGCCGAACACCGGGGAGCTGTTTTTT. It yields the protein CASSLALAGGPNTGELFF. V and J are TRBV5-1 and TRBJ2-2; 12 nucleotides line up with TRBD2. V lost 0 bases and J lost 0; bases outside the gene matches: 3. Germline V lookup: CDR1 SGHRS, CDR2 YFSETQ. CDR3 length: 18 residues.